The 25 T cell receptor beta chains listed next were all sequenced from one sample in a study of cytomegalovirus exposure and HLA in healthy donors. PCR amplification relied on 60 Vbeta primers (plus 13 Jbeta primers). The data were produced by immunoSEQ multiplex PCR, yet TCRdb's version contains in-frame clones alone and is incomplete. The sample shows roughly 20,000 clones, approximately 80% of them seen only once. Input material: PBMCs. All receptors derive from a human donor in good health.

J is TRBJ2-7 and V is TRBV6-1; 10 bases match TRBD1. V lost 6 bases, J lost 5 bases, and 7 bases stayed unmatched. CDR1 is MNHNS and CDR2 is SASEGT in the germline V gene. The CDR3 runs 14 residues. CDR3 sequence: CASRPGQGWDEQYF. In nucleotides, the CDR3 is TGTGCCAGCAGGCCGGGACAGGGGTGGGACGAGCAGTACTTC.

Only a few counts were recorded for this clone. The same CDR3 also results from other DNA sequences found in this sample. The chain recombines TRBV9 with TRBJ2-2; perhaps TRBD2 as D (6 bases). In germline, CDR1 is SGDLS, CDR2 YYNGEE. Trimming removed 7 bases at V and 4 bases at J, with 11 bases between. The CDR3 totals 13 residues. CDR3 protein: CASSLGGTGELFF. DNA for the CDR3: TGTGCCAGCTCTCTCGGGGGCACCGGGGAGCTGTTTTTT.

The chain links TRBV27 to TRBJ2-7; 10 positions agree with TRBD1. V shed 8 bases, J shed 1 base, and the junction held 2 bases outside the gene matches. The CDR3 is made up of 13 amino acids. The germline V gene has CDR1 MNHEY and CDR2 SMNVEV (reference sequence). The CDR3 DNA reads TGTGCCAGCTGGGGACAGGGGTCCTACGAGCAGTACTTC. Amino acid sequence: CASWGQGSYEQYF.

The chain joins TRBV7-9 to TRBJ2-7; TRBD2 matches 12 bases. The germline V gene encodes CDR1 SEHNR and CDR2 FQNEAQ (reference sequence). This CDR3 has 16 residues. The V segment lost 1 base and the J segment 5 bases; nucleotides outside the gene matches: 6. As DNA, the CDR3 is TGTGCCAGCAGCTTAGGTCTAGCGGGAGGGCACGACGAGCAGTACTTC. It codes for CASSLGLAGGHDEQYF. The entire variable domain, with the rest obtained from reference TRBV7-9 and TRBJ2-7, is as follows: DTGVSQNPRHKITKRGQNVTFRCDPISEHNRLYWYRQTLGQGPEFLTYFQNEAQLEKSRLLSDRFSAERPKGSFSTLEIQRTEQGDSAMYLCASSLGLAGGHDEQYFGPGTRLTVT.

The genes are TRBV5-1 and TRBJ2-7, with a possible D match to TRBD1 (6 bases). The V end lost 0 bases, the J end lost 6 bases, and 13 bases lay between the germline ends. CDR1 SGHRS and CDR2 YFSETQ come from the germline V gene. The CDR3 extends over 14 amino acids. The chain's CDR3 is CASSLGQGLGEQYF. DNA for the CDR3: TGCGCCAGCAGCTTGGGCCAGGGGCTCGGCGAGCAGTACTTC.

This clone was detected once. The genes are TRBV18 and TRBJ1-2; D may be TRBD1 (6 bases). Between the trimmed V and J ends, which lost 3 bases and 4 bases, there was a span of 9 bases. This CDR3 has 13 residues. Germline V gives CDR1 KGHSH, CDR2 LQKENI. The DNA for the CDR3 is TGTGCCAGCTCACCTACGGACAGCTATGGCTACACCTTC. It is translated as CASSPTDSYGYTF.

The V call is TRBV11-2, the J call TRBJ1-2; D is ambiguous. Per germline, CDR1 SGHAT and CDR2 FQNNGV. Between the trimmed V and J ends, which lost 1 base and 0 bases, there was a span of 12 bases. The CDR3 is made up of 16 amino acids. CDR3 region: CASSLGFQVANYGYTF. The DNA of the CDR3 is TGTGCCAGCAGCTTAGGATTCCAGGTAGCTAACTATGGCTACACCTTC.

The chain employs TRBV5-1 and TRBJ2-1; 14 bases are shared with TRBD2. The V gene end was trimmed by 4 bases and the J gene end by 4 bases; junction bases not matched to a gene: 4. There are 16 residues in the CDR3. Per the germline V gene, CDR1 is SGHRS and CDR2 is YFSETQ. Written as DNA, the CDR3 is TGCGCCAGCAGCCAGACTAGCGGGGGGGGTTACAATGAGCAGTTCTTC. It yields the protein CASSQTSGGGYNEQFF.

The chain is built from TRBV6-5 and TRBJ1-2; D might be TRBD1 (5 bases). The CDR3 runs to 13 residues. Trimming pared 2 bases from V and 6 bases from J, leaving 10 bases between. Germline V gene data show CDR1 as MNHEY and CDR2 as SVGAGI. In DNA, the CDR3 is TGTGCCAGCAGTTACCAGGGAAAGGATGGCTACACCTTC. It encodes CASSYQGKDGYTF.

The rearrangement uses TRBV28 and TRBJ2-5; 8 nucleotides line up with TRBD1. The DNA end is a closer match to TRBJ2-7, so the J assignment may be wrong. The germline CDR1 and CDR2 sequences are MDHEN and SYDVKM. This CDR3 region has 15 residues. The CDR3 spells CASSSPGTGGYEQYF. For the CDR3, the DNA is TGTGCCAGCAGTTCCCCCGGGACAGGTGGTTACGAGCAGTACTTC.

The chain carries TRBV11-1 and TRBJ1-1; 7 bases agree with TRBD1. The CDR3 contains 14 residues. Trimming cost V 4 bases and J 3 bases; bases outside gene matches: 5. CDR1 SGHAT and CDR2 FQDESV come from the germline V gene (reference sequence). CDR3 in amino acids: CASSSGQLDTEAFF. DNA for the CDR3: TGTGCCAGCAGCTCGGGACAGCTCGACACTGAAGCTTTCTTT.

As concerns this clone: Other DNA sequences in the sample encode the same CDR3. The CDR3 protein is CAWSVRQGAKKLFF. DNA for the CDR3: TGTGCCTGGAGTGTACGTCAGGGGGCTAAAAAACTGTTTTTT. The V gene is TRBV30, the J gene TRBJ1-4; 8 bases fit TRBD1. With V trimmed by 0 bases and J by 9 bases, 6 bases remained unmatched. CDR1 is GTSNPN and CDR2 is SVGIG in the germline V gene (reference sequence). This CDR3 comprises 14 residues.

The chain couples TRBV21-1 to TRBJ2-6; the table's D call TRBD2 went unverified against the DNA. TRBV21-1 is a known pseudogene. The CDR3 totals 18 residues. The CDR3 protein is CASSKVCGVTSGANVLTF. The CDR3 nucleotides read TGTGCCAGCAGCAAAGTCTGCGGGGTTACCTCTGGGGCCAACGTCCTGACTTTC.

This chain uses TRBV7-2 with TRBJ2-5; 11 bases are a match to TRBD2. Germline V gives CDR1 SGHTA, CDR2 FQGNSA. J gave up 5 bases and V 4 bases, and 12 bases lay outside the gene matches. The CDR3 has 17 residues. In DNA, the CDR3 is TGTGCCAGCAGCTCCCCTTATAGCGGGAGGGCCAGGGAGACCCAGTACTTC. Translating gives CASSSPYSGRARETQYF.

J is TRBJ1-1 and V is TRBV4-3, with a weak D call TRBD1 (5 bases). CDR3 length: 16 residues. CDR1 LGHNA and CDR2 YSLEER come from the germline V gene. Trimming removed 0 bases from V and 5 bases from J, with 16 bases in between. The CDR3 region is CASSQDLEGRGTEAFF. CDR3 nucleotides: TGCGCCAGCAGCCAAGATCTAGAAGGGCGGGGGACTGAAGCTTTCTTT.

The table lists this clone with a count of one. This chain uses TRBV7-6 with TRBJ1-1; 9 positions agree with TRBD1. The CDR3 loop spans 17 amino acids. The V gene end was trimmed by 3 bases and the J gene end by 1 base; junction bases not matched to a gene: 9. Germline V gives CDR1 SGHVS, CDR2 FNYEAQ. CDR3 region: CASSLSPPGQGNTEAFF. DNA for the CDR3: TGTGCCAGCAGCTTGTCCCCCCCGGGACAGGGGAACACTGAAGCTTTCTTT. Supplemented by reference TRBV7-6 and TRBJ1-1, the full variable domain reads GAGVSQSPRYKVTKRGQDVALRCDPISGHVSLYWYRQALGQGPEFLTYFNYEAQQDKSGLPNDRFSAERPEGSISTLTIQRTEQRDSAMYRCASSLSPPGQGNTEAFFGQGTRLTVV.

V and J are TRBV11-2 and TRBJ1-5, with a weak D call TRBD1 (6 bases). The CDR3 covers 15 residues. V lost 1 base and J lost 7, with 14 bases in between. From germline, CDR1 is SGHAT and CDR2 FQNNGV. The CDR3 loop reads CASSLVPGANQPQHF. The CDR3 nucleotides read TGTGCCAGCAGCTTAGTACCAGGGGCGAACCAGCCCCAGCATTTT.

The chain recombines TRBV27 with TRBJ2-5; D is possibly TRBD2 (6 bases). The CDR3 length is 17 residues. Germline CDR1 reads MNHEY; CDR2 reads SMNVEV (reference sequence). V lost 0 bases and J 5 bases, leaving 19 bases between the germline ends. The CDR3 DNA follows: TGTGCCAGCAGTTTATCACCCTCCCCGGGGGATAGGGAGACCCAGTACTTC. Protein: CASSLSPSPGDRETQYF.

The chain carries TRBV5-1 and TRBJ2-1; 8 bases agree with TRBD2. Germline V CDR1 and CDR2: SGHRS, YFSETQ. The V gene end was trimmed by 6 bases and the J gene end by 0 bases; junction bases not matched to a gene: 8. The CDR3 totals 16 residues. The CDR3 DNA is TGCGCCAGCAACGGGGGCGGGGGGCTCTCCTACAATGAGCAGTTCTTC. Translation: CASNGGGGLSYNEQFF. The entire variable domain, with the rest obtained from reference TRBV5-1 and TRBJ2-1, is as follows: KAGVTQTPRYLIKTRGQQVTLSCSPISGHRSVSWYQQTPGQGLQFLFEYFSETQRNKGNFPGRFSGRQFSNSRSEMNVSTLELGDSALYLCASNGGGGLSYNEQFFGPGTRLTVL.

The rearrangement uses TRBV6-1 and TRBJ1-5; D is possibly TRBD1 (6 bases). Germline assignment: CDR1 MNHNS and CDR2 SASEGT. V lost 4 bases and J lost 0, with 19 bases in between. This CDR3 has 18 residues. The chain's CDR3 is CASSAYKLQGHSNQPQHF. CDR3 bases: TGTGCCAGCAGTGCCTACAAATTACAGGGACATAGCAATCAGCCCCAGCATTTT.

V is TRBV2 and J is TRBJ2-1; D remains ambiguous. Germline CDR1 reads SNHLY; CDR2 reads FYNNEI. This CDR3 comprises 10 residues. V was shortened by 7 bases and J by 14 bases, with 12 bases between the two germline ends. This CDR3 reads CASKWRTEFF. DNA of the CDR3: TGTGCCAGCAAGTGGAGAACGGAGTTCTTC.

This clone appeared once. The rearrangement links TRBV6-5 to TRBJ1-6; 7 bases are a match to TRBD1. CDR1 is MNHEY and CDR2 is SVGAGI in the germline V gene. V lost 2 bases and J lost 7; bases outside the gene matches: 5. The CDR3 consists of 15 residues. CDR3 nucleotides: TGTGCCAGCAGTTACGACGCCAGGGGGAATTCACCCCTCCACTTT. This encodes CASSYDARGNSPLHF.

This chain uses TRBV6-6 with TRBJ1-3, with 7 bases that match TRBD1. The CDR3 length is 14 residues. Germline CDR1 and CDR2: MNHNY and SVGAGI (reference sequence). V trimming: 10 bases; J trimming: 0 bases; junction bases outside the gene matches: 6. This CDR3 reads CATKDRFSGNTIYF. Here the CDR3 DNA reads TGTGCCACCAAGGACAGGTTCTCTGGAAACACCATATATTTT.

This rearrangement joins TRBV27 to TRBJ1-5; the D is unclear. Between the trimmed V and J ends, which lost 2 bases and 9 bases, there was a span of 11 bases. Germline V gives CDR1 MNHEY, CDR2 SMNVEV (reference sequence). CDR3 size: 13 residues. CDR3: CASSLGVRGPQHF. Here the CDR3 DNA reads TGTGCCAGCAGTTTAGGGGTCCGGGGGCCCCAGCATTTT.

This clone was counted a few times. CDR3 region: CASSMGHNTEAFF. As DNA, the CDR3 is TGTGCCAGTAGTATGGGCCATAACACTGAAGCTTTCTTT. J is TRBJ1-1 and V is TRBV19; D gene uncertain. This CDR3 is built from 13 residues. Trimming removed 3 bases from V and 2 bases from J, with 7 bases in between. Germline CDR1 LNHDA, CDR2 SQIVND (reference sequence).